These 18 T cell receptor beta chains were sequenced from one sample in a study of blood T cell repertoires in COVID-19. Here immunoSEQ multiplex PCR was the method, and the copy in TCRdb shows in-frame clones only, minus some. Of approximately 210,000 clones listed, about 90% are singletons. The sequencing input was peripheral blood. The receptor source for this set is a man in his thirties or forties with acute or convalescent COVID-19.

This clone was observed a single time. V gene TRBV19 combines with J gene TRBJ2-7; 13 bases are shared with TRBD2. Germline V gene lookup returns CDR1 LNHDA and CDR2 SQIVND (reference sequence). J lost 2 bases, V lost 7 bases, and 5 bases had no gene match. CDR3 length: 15 amino acids. CDR3 DNA: TGTGCCAGTAAGCCGGGACTAGCGGGACCCTACGAGCAGTACTTC. Encoded protein: CASKPGLAGPYEQYF.

The chain uses TRBV12-5 and TRBJ2-5; 9 positions match TRBD2. CDR1 and CDR2 (germline): LGHNT, FRNRAP. V shed 2 bases, J shed 4 bases, and the junction held 11 bases outside the gene matches. CDR3 length equals 17 residues. This CDR3 is CASGLIGAGGGRETQYF. The DNA for the CDR3 is TGTGCTAGTGGTTTGATCGGAGCGGGGGGAGGGCGAGAGACCCAGTACTTC.

The rearrangement joins TRBV28 to TRBJ1-4; a weak D match, TRBD1 (5 bases). The CDR3 is made up of 13 amino acids. The germline V and J ends were trimmed by 6 bases and 7 bases, with 12 bases remaining between them. Germline V gives CDR1 MDHEN, CDR2 SYDVKM. CDR3 coding DNA: TGTGCCAGCAGCATGGGGGGAGGTGAAAAACTGTTTTTT. Translating gives CASSMGGGEKLFF.

This chain links TRBV15 with TRBJ2-1; D might be TRBD2 (6 bases). CDR1 LNHNV and CDR2 YYDKDF come from the germline V gene (reference sequence). The length of the CDR3 is 15 residues. The germline V and J ends were trimmed by 5 bases and 9 bases, with 20 bases remaining between them. The CDR3 region has the DNA TGTGCCACCAGCTTTCGTGGATCTGACGGGGGTGAGCAGTTCTTC. Protein product: CATSFRGSDGGEQFF.

This chain connects TRBV6-5 to TRBJ1-6, with D possibly TRBD1 on 6 matching bases. V was cut by 6 bases and J by 9 bases, with 18 bases left in between. This CDR3 comprises 15 residues. Germline V gives CDR1 MNHEY, CDR2 SVGAGI. As DNA, the CDR3 is TGTGCCAGCAGGCCTCGAGGGGGTAGGAGTTCACCCCTCCACTTT. It yields the protein CASRPRGGRSSPLHF.

V usage is TRBV19 and J usage is TRBJ2-7; 9 positions agree with TRBD1. The CDR3 runs 14 residues. Germline V CDR1 and CDR2: LNHDA, SQIVND (reference sequence). Trimming removed 9 bases from V and 2 bases from J; junction bases left unmatched: 8. The CDR3 sequence is CASRKDRGTYEQYF. As DNA, the CDR3 is TGTGCCAGCCGAAAGGACAGGGGTACCTACGAGCAGTACTTC.

In DNA, the CDR3 is TGTGCCAGCAGCTTACGTCGACTTATACTGGCTAGCGGGAGTTCGGATACGCAGTATTTT. It translates to CASSLRRLILASGSSDTQYF. This sequence joins TRBV7-8 and TRBJ2-3, with 10 bases lining up with TRBD2. V dropped 2 bases and J dropped 6; count of bases not matched to a gene: 20. CDR1 and CDR2 from the germline V gene are SGHVS and FQNEAQ. This CDR3 has 20 amino acids.

The V gene is TRBV18, the J gene TRBJ2-1; 10 bases fit TRBD1. Germline trimming cut 3 bases from V and 7 bases from J; bases unmatched to any gene: 9. Germline loops: CDR1 KGHSH, CDR2 LQKENI. This CDR3 is 16 amino acids long. The CDR3 sequence is CASSPPGQGSKNEQFF. The CDR3, as DNA: TGTGCCAGCTCACCGCCGGGACAGGGGAGCAAAAATGAGCAGTTCTTC.

V is TRBV9 and J is TRBJ1-1; TRBD1 aligns across 7 bases. This CDR3 has 14 residues. Trimming removed 0 bases from V and 5 bases from J; junction bases left unmatched: 4. Germline V lookup: CDR1 SGDLS, CDR2 YYNGEE. CDR3 amino acids: CASSVAGGGTEAFF. CDR3 in DNA: TGTGCCAGCAGCGTAGCAGGGGGAGGAACTGAAGCTTTCTTT.

The V gene is TRBV10-2, the J gene TRBJ2-7; 7 bases match TRBD2. There are 15 residues in the CDR3. Germline CDR1 and CDR2: WSHSY and SAAADI. Trimming removed 2 bases from V and 1 base from J; junction bases left unmatched: 5. DNA of the CDR3: TGCGCCAGCAGTGAGGGTAGCGGGTTATCCTACGAGCAGTACTTC. It is translated as CASSEGSGLSYEQYF.

This clone was counted between two and nine times. The chain has TRBV11-1 and TRBJ2-3, with D maybe TRBD2 (5 bases). Between the trimmed V and J ends, which lost 4 bases and 1 base, there was a span of 12 bases. CDR3 size: 15 residues. Germline V gene sequence: CDR1 SGHAT, CDR2 FQDESV (reference sequence). The CDR3 loop is CASSWASYGTDTQYF. The CDR3 nucleotides are TGTGCCAGCAGCTGGGCTAGCTACGGCACAGATACGCAGTATTTT.

This chain connects TRBV6-1 to TRBJ2-3; D is ambiguous. V lost 0 bases, J lost 0 bases, and 4 bases lay in between. The V gene's germline CDR1 is MNHNS and CDR2 SASEGT. The length of the CDR3 is 14 residues. The CDR3 nucleotides read TGTGCCAGCAGTGAAGCCCTGAGCACAGATACGCAGTATTTT. This translates into CASSEALSTDTQYF.

This clone was picked up one time. The chain recombines TRBV27 with TRBJ1-2; D is perhaps TRBD1 (5 bases). Germline CDR1 and CDR2: MNHEY and SMNVEV (reference sequence). Between the trimmed V and J ends, which lost 1 base and 8 bases, there was a span of 17 bases. CDR3 length: 15 residues. In DNA form, the CDR3 reads TGTGCCAGCAGTTTATTTGGTCAGGGTAATTCAGGCTACACCTTC. Amino acid sequence: CASSLFGQGNSGYTF.

This chain connects TRBV27 to TRBJ2-7; no reliable D call. V was pared by 3 bases and J by 3 bases, with 9 bases between. The V gene's germline CDR1 is MNHEY and CDR2 SMNVEV (reference sequence). The CDR3 is 13 amino acids. The CDR3 DNA sequence: TGTGCCAGCAGTTTGAAACAGAGCTACGAGCAGTACTTC. Translating it yields CASSLKQSYEQYF.

The chain uses TRBV6-5 and TRBJ2-7; tentative D call: TRBD1 (7 bases). The CDR3 loop spans 12 amino acids. From germline, CDR1 is MNHEY and CDR2 SVGAGI. Trimming stripped 8 bases from V and 6 bases from J, with 14 bases between. CDR3 residues: CASRRGQGEQYF. CDR3 in DNA: TGTGCCAGCCGGAGGGGGCAGGGCGAGCAGTACTTC.

The chain carries TRBV30 and TRBJ1-2; tentative D call: TRBD1 (6 bases). V lost 0 bases and J lost 7, with 18 bases in between. This CDR3 comprises 15 residues. Germline lookup yields CDR1 GTSNPN and CDR2 SVGIG (reference sequence). CDR3 DNA: TGTGCCTGGAGTGTACTCCAGGGGTTAAATGGTGGCTACACCTTC. Translated: CAWSVLQGLNGGYTF. The full variable domain, its missing parts supplied by reference TRBV30 and TRBJ1-2, is SQTIHQWPATLVQPVGSPLSLECTVEGTSNPNLYWYRQAAGRGLQLLFYSVGIGQISSEVPQNLSASRPQDRQFILSSKKLLLSDSGFYLCAWSVLQGLNGGYTFGSGTRLTVV.

The rearrangement uses TRBV27 and TRBJ2-3, with TRBD2 as a possible D gene (5 bases). CDR3 length: 12 residues. The V gene lost 3 bases and the J gene lost 6 bases, with 7 bases spanning the gap. Germline CDR1 reads MNHEY; CDR2 reads SMNVEV (reference sequence). This chain's CDR3 is CASSFTRDTQYF. The CDR3, as DNA: TGTGCCAGCAGTTTCACTAGGGATACGCAGTATTTT.

This sequence joins TRBV3-1 (or the pseudogene TRBV3-2) and TRBJ2-1; 9 bases line up with TRBD2. CDR1 is LGHDT, CDR2 YNNKEL, per germline (reference sequence). This CDR3 comprises 16 residues. With 4 bases clipped from V and 8 bases from J, the junction kept 12 bases outside the gene matches. DNA of the CDR3: TGTGCCAGCAGCCCCCGACTAGCGGCCCCCGAAGATGAGCAGTTCTTC. It translates to CASSPRLAAPEDEQFF.